This T cell receptor beta chain was recorded in a study of blood T cell repertoires in COVID-19. Across the study: Spain, Italy and the United States supplied samples that represented acute and convalescent COVID-19. T cells, B-cell-depleted T cells, or PBMCs supplied cDNA or gDNA.

Original handling: Estimation of nucleated cell counts relied on the amplification of reference gene primers. Sequencing used immunoSEQ multiplex PCR; TCRdb keeps in-frame clones, though not all of them. The DNA was the basis for D and trimming; V, J and clone size are from that table. The repertoire holds about 140,000 clones, 70% to 85% seen once, with approximately 6.5% in the top ten. The V segment lost 1 base and the J segment 6 bases; nucleotides outside the gene matches: 12. Germline V gene sequence: CDR1 LGHNA, CDR2 YSLEER. This CDR3 comprises 18 residues. J is TRBJ2-2 and V is TRBV4-3; 9 bases are a match to TRBD2. The sequenced sample was peripheral blood. This TCR was recovered from a human donor in a cohort sampled during active COVID-19. DNA for the CDR3: TGCGCCAGCAGCCAAGGTCAAGGCGCGGGGGGGATATCCGGGGAGCTGTTTTTT. It specifies CASSQGQGAGGISGELFF.